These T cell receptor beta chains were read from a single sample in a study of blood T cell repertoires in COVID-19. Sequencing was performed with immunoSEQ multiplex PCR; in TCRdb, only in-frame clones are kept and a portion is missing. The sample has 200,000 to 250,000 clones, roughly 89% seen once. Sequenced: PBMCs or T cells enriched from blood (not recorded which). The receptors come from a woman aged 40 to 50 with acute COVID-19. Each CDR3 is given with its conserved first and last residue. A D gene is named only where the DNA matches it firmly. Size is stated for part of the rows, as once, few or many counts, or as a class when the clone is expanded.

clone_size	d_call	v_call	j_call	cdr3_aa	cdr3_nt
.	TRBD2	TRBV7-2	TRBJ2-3	CASSNSGGRDTQYF	TGTGCCAGCAGCAATAGCGGGGGACGAGATACGCAGTATTTT
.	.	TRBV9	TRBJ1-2	CASRQGVSGYTF	TGTGCCAGCAGACAGGGAGTCTCAGGCTACACCTTC
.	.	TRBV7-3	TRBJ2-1	CASSPSLNNEQFF	TGTGCCAGCAGCCCGTCCCTAAACAATGAGCAGTTCTTC
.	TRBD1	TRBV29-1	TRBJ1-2	CSARSTGNYGYTF	TGCAGCGCCCGCTCGACAGGGAACTATGGCTACACCTTC
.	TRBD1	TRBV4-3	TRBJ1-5	CASSQGQGSGQPQHF	TGCGCCAGCAGCCAAGGACAGGGGTCGGGGCAGCCCCAGCATTTT
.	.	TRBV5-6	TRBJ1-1	CASSERSGHWNTEAFF	TGTGCCAGCAGCGAAAGGTCGGGACATTGGAACACTGAAGCTTTCTTT
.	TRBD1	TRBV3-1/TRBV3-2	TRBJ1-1	CASSMQQGFTEAFF	TGTGCCAGCAGCATGCAACAGGGGTTCACTGAAGCTTTCTTT
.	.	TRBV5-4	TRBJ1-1	CASSSSKRTAPLNTEAFF	TGTGCCAGCAGCTCGAGTAAGAGGACAGCGCCATTGAACACTGAAGCTTTCTTT
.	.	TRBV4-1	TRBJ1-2	CASSQTSYYGYTF	TGCGCCAGCAGCCAAACTTCGTACTATGGCTACACCTTC
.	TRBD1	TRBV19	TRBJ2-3	CASSIGQGPDTQYF	TGTGCCAGTAGTATCGGACAGGGCCCAGATACGCAGTATTTT
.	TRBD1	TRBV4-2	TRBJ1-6	CASSENRGIYNSPLHF	TGTGCCAGCAGCGAAAACAGGGGAATCTATAATTCACCCCTCCACTTT
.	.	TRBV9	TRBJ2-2	CASSLRDTENTGELFF	TGTGCCAGCAGCCTCCGGGACACTGAGAACACCGGGGAGCTGTTTTTT
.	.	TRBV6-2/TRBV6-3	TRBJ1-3	CASSFRGPIYF	TGTGCCAGCAGCTTCAGGGGCCCCATATATTTT
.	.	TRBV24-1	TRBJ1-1	CATSDSTGRTEAFF	TGTGCCACCAGTGATTCTACAGGGCGTACTGAAGCTTTCTTT
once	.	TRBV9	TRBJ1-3	CASSPRYRDLASGNTIYF	TGTGCCAGCAGCCCACGGTACCGGGACTTAGCCTCGGGAAACACCATATATTTT
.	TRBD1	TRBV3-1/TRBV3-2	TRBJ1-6	CASSQEPTGGNSPLHF	TGTGCCAGCAGCCAAGAGCCCACAGGGGGAAATTCACCCCTCCACTTT
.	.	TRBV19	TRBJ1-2	CAARRTANYGYTF	TGTGCCGCCCGAAGGACAGCTAACTATGGCTACACCTTC
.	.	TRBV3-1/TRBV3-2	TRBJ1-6	CASSQDIQNNSPLHF	TGTGCCAGCAGCCAAGATATACAGAATAATTCACCCCTCCACTTT
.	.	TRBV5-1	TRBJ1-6	CASSYLGGQDSPLHF	TGCGCCAGCAGCTATCTCGGGGGGCAGGATTCACCCCTCCACTTT
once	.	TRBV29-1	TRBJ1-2	CSVERGGEGYTF	TGCAGCGTTGAAAGGGGAGGGGAGGGCTACACCTTC
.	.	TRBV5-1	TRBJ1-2	CASSQLASGDGYTF	TGCGCCAGCTCACAGCTAGCCTCGGGTGATGGCTACACCTTC
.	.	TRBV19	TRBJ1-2	CASSPEAAPYGYTF	TGTGCCAGTAGTCCGGAGGCTGCCCCTTATGGCTACACCTTC
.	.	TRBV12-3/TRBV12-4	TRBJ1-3	CASSSGAGNTIYF	TGTGCCAGCAGTTCCGGAGCCGGAAACACCATATATTTT
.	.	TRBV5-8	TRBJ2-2	CASSLRKRAVNTGELFF	TGTGCCAGCAGCCTGAGGAAGCGGGCAGTGAACACCGGGGAGCTGTTTTTT
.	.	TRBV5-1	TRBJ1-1	CASSLVSGEAFF	TGCGCCAGCAGCTTGGTATCCGGTGAAGCTTTCTTT
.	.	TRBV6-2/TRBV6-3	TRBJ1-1	CASSGTREAFF	TGTGCCAGCAGCGGGACAAGAGAAGCTTTCTTT
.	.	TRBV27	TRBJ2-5	CASSSRLRETQYF	TGTGCCAGCAGTTCCCGGCTGCGGGAGACCCAGTACTTC
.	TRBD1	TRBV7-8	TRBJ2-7	CASSGTGDYEQYF	TGTGCCAGCAGCGGGACAGGGGACTACGAGCAGTACTTC
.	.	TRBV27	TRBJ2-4	CASSSRGISIQYF	TGTGCCAGCAGTTCCAGGGGTATAAGCATTCAGTACTTC
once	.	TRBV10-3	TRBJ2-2	CAISESQGPKPGSNTGELFF	TGTGCCATCAGTGAGTCACAGGGACCAAAGCCAGGGTCCAACACCGGGGAGCTGTTTTTT
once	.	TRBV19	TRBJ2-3	CASSTPRHTGSSTDTQYF	TGTGCCAGTAGTACCCCGAGACACACAGGTTCTAGCACAGATACGCAGTATTTT
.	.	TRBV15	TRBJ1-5	CATSRVKWHQPQHF	TGTGCCACCAGCAGAGTTAAGTGGCATCAGCCCCAGCATTTT
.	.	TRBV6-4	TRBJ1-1	CASSEGGDVTEAFF	TGTGCCAGCAGTGAAGGGGGGGACGTAACTGAAGCTTTCTTT
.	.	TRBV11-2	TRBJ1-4	CASSYGGVFGVYEKLFF	TGTGCCAGCAGCTATGGCGGGGTATTCGGCGTTTATGAAAAACTGTTTTTT
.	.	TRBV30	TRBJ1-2	CAWSVQGPGGYGYTF	TGTGCCTGGAGTGTACAAGGTCCGGGCGGGTATGGCTACACCTTC
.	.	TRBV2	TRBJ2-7	CASSETGKYF	TGTGCCAGCAGTGAAACAGGGAAGTACTTC
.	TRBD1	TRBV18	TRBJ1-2	CASSPQGVEGYTF	TGTGCCAGCTCACCCCAGGGGGTTGAGGGCTACACCTTC
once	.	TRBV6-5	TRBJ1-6	CASSYGGESSPLHF	TGTGCCAGCAGTTACGGGGGGGAAAGCTCACCCCTCCACTTT
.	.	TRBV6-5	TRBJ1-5	CASSSPAGAMEPQHF	TGTGCCAGCAGCTCACCGGCGGGGGCTATGGAGCCCCAGCATTTT
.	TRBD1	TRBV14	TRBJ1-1	CASRRTGMNTEAFF	TGTGCCAGCAGGCGGACAGGCATGAACACTGAAGCTTTCTTT
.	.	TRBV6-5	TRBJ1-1	CASTAAMNTEAFF	TGTGCCAGCACGGCGGCAATGAACACTGAAGCTTTCTTT